Below, 6 T cell receptor beta chains from the same sample are listed, as sequenced in a study of control samples from healthy donors and cancer patients. TCRdb's copy holds only in-frame clones and misses some; the assay was immunoSEQ multiplex PCR. The top ten hold 4% to 4.5% of the sample, which has some 100,000 clones, approximately 90% seen once. The sequencing input was blood. The receptors originated from a human donor in good health. The donor label of this sample is uncertain.

V gene TRBV21-1 combines with J gene TRBJ2-7. TRBV21-1 is classified as a pseudogene. This CDR3 spans 10 amino acids. The DNA for the CDR3 is TGTGCCAGCAGCAAATGCGAGCAGTACTTC. This translates into CASSKCEQYF.

The V call is TRBV9, the J call TRBJ2-2; 7 nucleotides agree with TRBD2. The germline CDR1 and CDR2 sequences are SGDLS and YYNGEE. J lost 0 bases, V lost 3 bases, and 8 bases had no gene match. The length of the CDR3 is 17 residues. The CDR3 is CASSALGRGTNTGELFF. For the CDR3, the DNA is TGTGCCAGCAGCGCCCTTGGGCGGGGGACGAACACCGGGGAGCTGTTTTTT.

The rearrangement joins TRBV27 to TRBJ2-7; D possibly uses TRBD1 or TRBD2 (6 bases each). V gave up 6 bases and J gave up 2 bases, with 11 bases separating them. Germline CDR1 and CDR2: MNHEY and SMNVEV (reference sequence). The CDR3 consists of 13 residues. CDR3 sequence (DNA): TGTGCCAGCAGGGGGGGCAGCACCTACGAGCAGTACTTC. The encoded protein is CASRGGSTYEQYF.

This chain links TRBV7-3 with TRBJ2-1; 8 nucleotides line up with TRBD2. The CDR3 is made up of 16 amino acids. Trimming cost V 5 bases and J 7 bases; bases outside gene matches: 13. Germline CDR1 and CDR2: SGHTA and FQGTGA. The CDR3 region has the DNA TGTGCCAGCAGCCCACCGGGACGGGGGGGCGGAAATGAGCAGTTCTTC. Translating it yields CASSPPGRGGGNEQFF.

This chain connects TRBV15 to TRBJ1-3; TRBD1 might be the D (5 bases). The CDR3 runs to 13 residues. With 5 bases removed from V and 4 bases from J, the gap between germline ends came to 9 bases. The germline CDR1 and CDR2 sequences are LNHNV and YYDKDF (reference sequence). The CDR3 region has the DNA TGTGCCACCAGCGCAGGGTGGGGAAACACCATATATTTT. Its protein is CATSAGWGNTIYF.

This clone came up once. J is TRBJ1-4 and V is TRBV18, with D perhaps TRBD1 (6 bases). The V gene's germline CDR1 is KGHSH and CDR2 LQKENI. V lost 6 bases, J lost 7 bases, and 18 bases lay in between. This CDR3 has 15 amino acids. CDR3 loop: CASSPDQGQGEKLFF. The CDR3 coding sequence is TGTGCCAGCTCGCCGGACCAGGGGCAGGGTGAAAAACTGTTTTTT.